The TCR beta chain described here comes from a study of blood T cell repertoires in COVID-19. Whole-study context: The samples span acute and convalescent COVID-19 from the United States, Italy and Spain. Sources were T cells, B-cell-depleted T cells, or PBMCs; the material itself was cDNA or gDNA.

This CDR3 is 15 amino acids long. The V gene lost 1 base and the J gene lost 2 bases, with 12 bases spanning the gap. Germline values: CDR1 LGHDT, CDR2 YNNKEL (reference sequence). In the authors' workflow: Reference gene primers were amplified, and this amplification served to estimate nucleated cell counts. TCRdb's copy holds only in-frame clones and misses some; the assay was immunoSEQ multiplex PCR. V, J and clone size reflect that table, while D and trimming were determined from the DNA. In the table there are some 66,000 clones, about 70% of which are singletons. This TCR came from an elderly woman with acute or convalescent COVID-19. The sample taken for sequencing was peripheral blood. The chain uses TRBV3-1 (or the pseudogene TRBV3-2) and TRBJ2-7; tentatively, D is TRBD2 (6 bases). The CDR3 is CASSQGGTGTYEQYF. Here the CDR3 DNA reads TGTGCCAGCAGCCAAGGCGGGACGGGTACCTACGAGCAGTACTTC.